These 20 T cell receptor beta chains came from one sample sequenced in a study of OX40 agonist ivuxolimab in advanced cancers. Clones were sequenced by immunoSEQ multiplex PCR, and TCRdb holds only the in-frame ones, with some missing. Here the sample spans some 55,000 clones, roughly 73% being singletons. The sequences come from CD4+ or CD8+ T cells sorted from blood, collected in a trial of the OX40 agonist ivuxolimab. The receptors shown here come from an adult with an advanced solid tumor such as melanoma, head and neck, liver or kidney cancer.

The rearrangement joins TRBV4-3 to TRBJ1-1; D call uncertain. The CDR3 is 15 amino acids. V was shortened by 0 bases and J by 6 bases, with 14 bases between the two germline ends. Per the germline V gene, CDR1 is LGHNA and CDR2 is YSLEER. CDR3 bases: TGCGCCAGCAGCCAAGATCTAGGGCGTTCGGCTGAAGCTTTCTTT. Translation: CASSQDLGRSAEAFF.

This clone was counted only a few times. The chain employs TRBV5-1 and TRBJ2-1; D ambiguous. The V end lost 7 bases, the J end lost 7 bases, and 18 bases lay between the germline ends. The CDR3 is 14 amino acids. The germline CDR1 and CDR2 sequences are SGHRS and YFSETQ. CDR3: CASRSARPGNEQFF. CDR3 DNA sequence: TGCGCCAGCCGCTCTGCCAGGCCTGGGAATGAGCAGTTCTTC. Using reference TRBV5-1 and TRBJ2-1 for the parts outside the CDR3, the full variable domain is KAGVTQTPRYLIKTRGQQVTLSCSPISGHRSVSWYQQTPGQGLQFLFEYFSETQRNKGNFPGRFSGRQFSNSRSEMNVSTLELGDSALYLCASRSARPGNEQFFGPGTRLTVL.

This chain connects TRBV4-3 to TRBJ1-2, with no clear D. CDR1 and CDR2 (germline): LGHNA, YSLEER. V lost 4 bases and J 1 base, leaving 10 bases between the germline ends. The length of the CDR3 is 14 residues. CDR3 amino acids: CASSPKINNYGYTF. For the CDR3, the DNA is TGCGCCAGCAGCCCCAAAATCAATAACTATGGCTACACCTTC.

This clone was counted once. The chain uses TRBV5-5 and TRBJ1-1; D is uncertain. Germline V lookup: CDR1 SGHKS, CDR2 YYEKEE (reference sequence). Trimming took off 5 bases at V and 3 bases at J, with 11 bases between the two ends. The length of the CDR3 is 13 residues. The DNA of the CDR3 is TGTGCCAGCAGGTGGACCTTGGACACTGAAGCTTTCTTT. Amino acid sequence: CASRWTLDTEAFF.

This clone was observed once. The chain couples TRBV18 to TRBJ2-7; 11 bases line up with TRBD1. The CDR3 has 13 amino acids. Germline lookup yields CDR1 KGHSH and CDR2 LQKENI. J lost 6 bases, V lost 6 bases, and 4 bases had no gene match. The CDR3 reads CASSDRGQSEQYF. The CDR3 DNA follows: TGTGCCAGCTCGGACAGGGGGCAGTCCGAGCAGTACTTC.

The chain is built from TRBV11-2 and TRBJ1-3, with D perhaps TRBD1 (5 bases). In germline, CDR1 is SGHAT, CDR2 FQNNGV. V was trimmed by 2 bases and J by 2 bases, leaving 19 bases between them. The CDR3 sequence is 18 residues long. The CDR3 coding sequence is TGTGCCAGCAGCTTACGTACTCGGGGGACCGGTGCTGGAAACACCATATATTTT. Residues: CASSLRTRGTGAGNTIYF.

V usage is TRBV6-5 and J usage is TRBJ1-4; TRBD1 is a possible D gene (5 bases). The V end lost 6 bases, the J end lost 9 bases, and 11 bases lay between the germline ends. The CDR3 spans 12 residues. From germline, CDR1 is MNHEY and CDR2 SVGAGI. This chain's CDR3 is CASSVQGKKLFF. CDR3 in DNA: TGTGCCAGCAGCGTCCAGGGTAAAAAACTGTTTTTT.

V and J are TRBV19 and TRBJ1-1; 7 nucleotides align to TRBD1. The V gene end was trimmed by 5 bases and the J gene end by 1 base; junction bases not matched to a gene: 7. The CDR3 length is 15 residues. Germline-derived CDR1 and CDR2 are LNHDA and SQIVND (reference sequence). The CDR3 coding sequence is TGTGCCAGTAGTCCCCAAAACAGGGGGAACACTGAAGCTTTCTTT. Its translation: CASSPQNRGNTEAFF.

This clone was picked up one time. V and J are TRBV5-1 and TRBJ2-5; D tentatively reads TRBD1 or TRBD2 (5 bases each). The CDR3 consists of 13 residues. Germline CDR1 and CDR2: SGHRS and YFSETQ. The V gene lost 4 bases and the J gene lost 7 bases, with 14 bases spanning the gap. The CDR3 DNA reads TGCGCCAGCAGCCCCGAACTAGGGGTGACCCAGTACTTC. Translation gives CASSPELGVTQYF.

This chain joins TRBV5-1 and TRBJ1-2; D is unresolved. The CDR3 spans 12 residues. The germline V and J ends were trimmed by 4 bases and 2 bases, with 6 bases remaining between them. Germline V gene sequence: CDR1 SGHRS, CDR2 YFSETQ. This chain's CDR3 is CASSAINYGYTF. The CDR3, as DNA: TGCGCCAGCAGCGCGATAAACTATGGCTACACCTTC.

The J gene is TRBJ2-1, the V gene TRBV5-6, with TRBD2 identical over 13 bases. J gave up 4 bases and V 4 bases, and 5 bases lay outside the gene matches. CDR1 and CDR2 (germline): SGHDT, YYEEEE. The CDR3 is 16 residues long. For the CDR3, the DNA is TGTGCCAGCAGCCGCGGGACTAGCGGGACGTACAATGAGCAGTTCTTC. Protein: CASSRGTSGTYNEQFF.

This clone was recorded once. One junction end disagrees with the germline gene, perhaps due to a read error. This sequence joins TRBV7-6 and TRBJ2-7, with 14 nucleotides matching TRBD2. The CDR3 extends over 17 amino acids. Germline CDR1 SGHVS, CDR2 FNYEAQ. CDR3 loop: CASGLLGTSGSPHEQYF. In DNA form, the CDR3 reads TGTGCCAGCGGCTTACTAGGGACTAGCGGGAGTCCCCACGAGCAGTACTTC.

V is TRBV30 and J is TRBJ2-6, with a weak D call TRBD1 (5 bases). CDR3 length equals 14 residues. V was pared by 5 bases and J by 0 bases, with 8 bases between. CDR1 and CDR2 from the germline V gene are GTSNPN and SVGIG (reference sequence). This chain's CDR3 is CAWQGHSGANVLTF. The CDR3 DNA reads TGTGCCTGGCAGGGTCACTCTGGGGCCAACGTCCTGACTTTC.

The genes are TRBV5-6 and TRBJ2-1; 10 bases fit TRBD1. Trimming cost V 2 bases and J 10 bases; bases outside gene matches: 6. CDR3 length equals 14 residues. Looked up from germline, CDR1 is SGHDT and CDR2 is YYEEEE. In DNA form, the CDR3 reads TGTGCCAGCAGCTTCGGACAGGGGGTGAGGGAGCAGTTCTTC. Its translation is CASSFGQGVREQFF.

The rearrangement links TRBV10-3 to TRBJ2-7, with 8 nucleotides matching TRBD2. The CDR3 has 15 amino acids. After removal of 7 bases from V and 2 bases from J, the junction contained 10 bases not matched to a gene. Germline lookup yields CDR1 ENHRY and CDR2 SYGVKD. CDR3 sequence: CAITAGAGGPYEQYF. The CDR3 DNA follows: TGTGCCATCACCGCGGGTGCGGGGGGACCCTACGAGCAGTACTTC.

This clone was detected only once. The rearrangement joins TRBV11-2 to TRBJ1-1, with 9 positions matching TRBD1. CDR1 is SGHAT and CDR2 is FQNNGV in the germline V gene. CDR3 length equals 13 residues. With V trimmed by 6 bases and J by 4 bases, 3 bases remained unmatched. CDR3 in amino acids: CASSNRGLTEAFF. CDR3 DNA: TGTGCCAGCAGTAACAGGGGGCTCACTGAAGCTTTCTTT.

The J gene is TRBJ1-5, the V gene TRBV2; D perhaps matches TRBD1 (6 bases). The length of the CDR3 is 14 residues. Per the germline V gene, CDR1 is SNHLY and CDR2 is FYNNEI. V was pared by 7 bases and J by 5 bases, with 15 bases between. CDR3 sequence reads: CASTPEAGDQPQHF. CDR3 DNA sequence: TGTGCCAGCACCCCCGAGGCAGGGGATCAGCCCCAGCATTTT.

CDR3 residues: CAWKTSGRGPEQYF. CDR3 in DNA: TGTGCCTGGAAGACTAGCGGGAGAGGACCCGAGCAGTACTTC. The genes are TRBV30 and TRBJ2-7, with TRBD2 matching 12 bases. V lost 4 bases to trimming and J lost 6 bases; unmatched junction nucleotides: 7. The germline CDR1 and CDR2 sequences are GTSNPN and SVGIG (reference sequence). The CDR3 runs to 14 residues. The variable domain in full, with the rest retrieved from reference TRBV30 and TRBJ2-7, is SQTIHQWPATLVQPVGSPLSLECTVEGTSNPNLYWYRQAAGRGLQLLFYSVGIGQISSEVPQNLSASRPQDRQFILSSKKLLLSDSGFYLCAWKTSGRGPEQYFGPGTRLTVT.

The chain is built from TRBV28 and TRBJ2-2; TRBD1 might be the D (6 bases). Per the germline V gene, CDR1 is MDHEN and CDR2 is SYDVKM. V was pared by 9 bases and J by 2 bases, with 10 bases between. This CDR3 has 13 amino acids. This CDR3 reads CASRTENTGELFF. The CDR3 region has the DNA TGTGCCAGTCGGACAGAAAACACCGGGGAGCTGTTTTTT.

The chain has TRBV6-1 and TRBJ1-2, with D possibly TRBD1 on 5 matching bases. This CDR3 spans 14 amino acids. V lost 6 bases to trimming and J lost 4 bases, with 15 bases between them. CDR1 and CDR2 (germline): MNHNS, SASEGT. CDR3 amino acids: CASSDQPGGYGYTF. The CDR3 DNA sequence: TGTGCCAGCAGCGATCAACCGGGGGGCTATGGCTACACCTTC.